Each of the 4 T cell receptor beta chains below was sequenced from the same sample in a study of T cell repertoires in cytomegalovirus infection. Their cognate antigens are unknown. Each CDR3 protein is one row after TCRdb ran MiXCR on the reads. The sample gives about 920,000 distinct CDR3 sequences, under 40% of which show up once; around 15% is in the top ten. The material was cultured CD8+ T cells from PBMCs, obtained from culture after CMV antigen stimulation. These receptors were obtained from a human donor in good health (CMV status not recorded). Some clones in this sample may be carry-over from other donors' samples.

On this clonotype: Possible read error: a much larger clone is one base away. The chain is built from TRBV7-8 and TRBJ2-4; either TRBD1 or TRBD2 may supply D (5 bases each). The germline V gene has CDR1 SGHVS and CDR2 FQNEAQ. The CDR3 totals 15 residues. V was clipped by 7 bases and J by 6 bases, with 19 bases between them. The CDR3 bases are TGTGCCAGCAACTTGGGCAAGAGTGGGGGAAACATTCAGTACTTC. This gives the protein CASNLGKSGGNIQYF.

The V and J genes are TRBV27 and TRBJ2-1; no definite D call. The V end was cut by 8 bases, the J end by 10 bases, with 12 bases between. Germline V gives CDR1 MNHEY, CDR2 SMNVEV (reference sequence). CDR3 length: 11 residues. CDR3 DNA sequence: TGTGCCAGCGCGCTGGGTGTCGAGCAGTTCTTC. It yields the protein CASALGVEQFF.

In regard to this clonotype: One base away lies a much larger clone, so this may be a sequencing read error. Since the CDR3 does not end with the conserved phenylalanine or tryptophan, this likely comes from a read error. This chain uses TRBV7-6 with TRBJ2-3; 10 bases map to TRBD1. The CDR3 extends over 14 amino acids. Germline loops: CDR1 SGHVS, CDR2 FNYEAQ. The V gene end was trimmed by 8 bases and the J gene end by 5 bases; junction bases not matched to a gene: 7. The CDR3 bases are TGTGCCAGCCAAGACAGGGGGCTAGGAGATACGCAGTATTCT. It translates to CASQDRGLGDTQYS.

V gene TRBV15 combines with J gene TRBJ1-5, with D perhaps TRBD1 (5 bases). The CDR3 sequence is 15 residues long. The germline V gene encodes CDR1 LNHNV and CDR2 YYDKDF (reference sequence). V was cut by 1 base and J by 2 bases, with 9 bases left in between. CDR3 protein: CATSRVRGGNQPQHF. DNA for the CDR3: TGTGCCACCAGCAGAGTAAGAGGGGGCAATCAGCCCCAGCATTTT.